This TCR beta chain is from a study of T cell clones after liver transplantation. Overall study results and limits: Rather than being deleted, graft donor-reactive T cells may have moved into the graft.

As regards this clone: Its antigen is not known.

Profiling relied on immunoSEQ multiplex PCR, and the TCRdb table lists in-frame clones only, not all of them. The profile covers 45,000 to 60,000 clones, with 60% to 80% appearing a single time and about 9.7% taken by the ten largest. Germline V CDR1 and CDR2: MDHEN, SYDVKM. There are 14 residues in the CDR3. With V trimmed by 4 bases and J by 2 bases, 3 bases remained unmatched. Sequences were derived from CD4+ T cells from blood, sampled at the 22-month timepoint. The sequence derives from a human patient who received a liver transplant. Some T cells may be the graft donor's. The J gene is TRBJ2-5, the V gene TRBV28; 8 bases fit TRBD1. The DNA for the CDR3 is TGTGCCAGCAGTTCCCAGGGGGCGCAAGAGACCCAGTACTTC. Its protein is CASSSQGAQETQYF. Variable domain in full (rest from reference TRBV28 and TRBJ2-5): DVKVTQSSRYLVKRTGEKVFLECVQDMDHENMFWYRQDPGLGLRLIYFSYDVKMKEKGDIPEGYSVSREKKERFSLILESASTNQTSMYLCASSSQGAQETQYFGPGTRLLVL.